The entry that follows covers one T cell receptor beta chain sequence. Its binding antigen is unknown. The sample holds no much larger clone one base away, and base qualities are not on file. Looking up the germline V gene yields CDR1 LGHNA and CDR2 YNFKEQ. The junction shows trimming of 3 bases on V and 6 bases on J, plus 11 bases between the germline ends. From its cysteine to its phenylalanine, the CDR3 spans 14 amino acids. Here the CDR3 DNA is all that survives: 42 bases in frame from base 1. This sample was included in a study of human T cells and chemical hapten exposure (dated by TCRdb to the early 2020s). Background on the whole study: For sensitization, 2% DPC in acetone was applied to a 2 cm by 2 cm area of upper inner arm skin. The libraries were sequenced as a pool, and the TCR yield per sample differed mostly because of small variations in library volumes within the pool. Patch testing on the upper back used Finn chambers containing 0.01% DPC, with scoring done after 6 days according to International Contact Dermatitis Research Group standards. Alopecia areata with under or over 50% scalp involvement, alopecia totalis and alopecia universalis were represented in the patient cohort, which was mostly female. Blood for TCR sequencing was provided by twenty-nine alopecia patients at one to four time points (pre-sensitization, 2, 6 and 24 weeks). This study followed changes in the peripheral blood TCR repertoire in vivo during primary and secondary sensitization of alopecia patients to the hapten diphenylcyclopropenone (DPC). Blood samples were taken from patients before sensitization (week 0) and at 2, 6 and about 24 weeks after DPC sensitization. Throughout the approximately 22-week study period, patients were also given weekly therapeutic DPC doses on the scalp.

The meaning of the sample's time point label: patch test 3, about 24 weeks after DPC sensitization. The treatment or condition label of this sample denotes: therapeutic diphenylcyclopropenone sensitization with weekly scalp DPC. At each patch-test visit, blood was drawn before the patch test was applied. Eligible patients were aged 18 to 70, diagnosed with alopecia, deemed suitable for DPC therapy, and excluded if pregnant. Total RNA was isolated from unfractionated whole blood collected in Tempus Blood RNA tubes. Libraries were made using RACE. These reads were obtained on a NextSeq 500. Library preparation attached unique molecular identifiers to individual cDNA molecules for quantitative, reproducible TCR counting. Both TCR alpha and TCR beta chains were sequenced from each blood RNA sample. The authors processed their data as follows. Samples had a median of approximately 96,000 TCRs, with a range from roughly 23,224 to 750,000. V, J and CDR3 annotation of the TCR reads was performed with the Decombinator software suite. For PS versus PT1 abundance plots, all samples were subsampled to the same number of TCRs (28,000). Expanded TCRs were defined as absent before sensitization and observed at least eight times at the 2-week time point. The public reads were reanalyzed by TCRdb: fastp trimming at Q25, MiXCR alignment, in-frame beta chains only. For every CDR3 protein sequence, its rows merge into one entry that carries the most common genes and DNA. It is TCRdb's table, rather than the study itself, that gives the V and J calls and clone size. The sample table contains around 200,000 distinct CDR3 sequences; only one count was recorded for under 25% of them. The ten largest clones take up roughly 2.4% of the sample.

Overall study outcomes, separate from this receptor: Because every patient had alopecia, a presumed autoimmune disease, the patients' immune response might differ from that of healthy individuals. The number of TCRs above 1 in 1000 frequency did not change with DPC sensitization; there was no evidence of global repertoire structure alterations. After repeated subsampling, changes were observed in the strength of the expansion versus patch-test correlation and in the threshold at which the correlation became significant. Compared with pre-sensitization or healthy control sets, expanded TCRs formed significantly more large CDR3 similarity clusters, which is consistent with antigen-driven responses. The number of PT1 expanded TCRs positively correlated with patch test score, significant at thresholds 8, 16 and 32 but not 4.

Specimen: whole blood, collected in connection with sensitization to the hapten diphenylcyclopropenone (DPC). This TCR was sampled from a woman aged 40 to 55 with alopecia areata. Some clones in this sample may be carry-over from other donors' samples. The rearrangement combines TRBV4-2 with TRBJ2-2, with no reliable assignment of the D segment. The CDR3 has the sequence CASSHTQQAGELFF. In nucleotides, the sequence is TGTGCCAGCAGCCACACTCAGCAGGCCGGGGAGCTGTTTTTT.